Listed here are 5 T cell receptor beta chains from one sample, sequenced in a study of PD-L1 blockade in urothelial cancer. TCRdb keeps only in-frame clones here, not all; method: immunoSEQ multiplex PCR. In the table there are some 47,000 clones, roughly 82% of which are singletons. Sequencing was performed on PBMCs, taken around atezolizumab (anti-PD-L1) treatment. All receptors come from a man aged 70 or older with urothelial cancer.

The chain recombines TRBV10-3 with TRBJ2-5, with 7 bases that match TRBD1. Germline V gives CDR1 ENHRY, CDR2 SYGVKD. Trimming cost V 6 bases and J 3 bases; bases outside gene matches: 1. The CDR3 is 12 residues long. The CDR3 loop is CAISGTEETQYF. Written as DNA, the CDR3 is TGTGCCATCAGCGGGACAGAAGAGACCCAGTACTTC.

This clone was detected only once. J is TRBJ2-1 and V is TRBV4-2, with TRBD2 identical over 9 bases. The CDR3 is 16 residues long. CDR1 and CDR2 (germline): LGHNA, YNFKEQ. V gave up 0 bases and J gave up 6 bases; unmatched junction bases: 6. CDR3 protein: CASSQDNEREANEQFF. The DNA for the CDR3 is TGTGCCAGCAGCCAAGATAACGAGCGGGAGGCCAATGAGCAGTTCTTC.

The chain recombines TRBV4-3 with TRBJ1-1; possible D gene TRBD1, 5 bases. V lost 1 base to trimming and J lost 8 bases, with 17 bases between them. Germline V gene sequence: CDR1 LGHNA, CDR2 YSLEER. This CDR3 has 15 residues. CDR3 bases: TGCGCCAGCAGCCAAGGAGGACCAGGACACCGGGAAGCTTTCTTT. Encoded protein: CASSQGGPGHREAFF.

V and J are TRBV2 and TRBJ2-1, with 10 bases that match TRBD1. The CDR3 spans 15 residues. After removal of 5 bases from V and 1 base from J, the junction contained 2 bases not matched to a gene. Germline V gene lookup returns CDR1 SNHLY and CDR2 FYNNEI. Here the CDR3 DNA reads TGTGCCAGCAGTTGGGACAGGGGTTCCTACAATGAGCAGTTCTTC. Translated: CASSWDRGSYNEQFF.

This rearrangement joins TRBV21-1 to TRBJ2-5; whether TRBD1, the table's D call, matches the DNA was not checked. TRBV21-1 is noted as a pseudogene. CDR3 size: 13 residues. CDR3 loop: CASRQTGEETQYF. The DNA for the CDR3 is TGTGCCAGCAGGCAGACAGGGGAAGAGACCCAGTACTTC.